This TCR beta chain appears in the sequencing data of a study of T cell responses to AZD1222 COVID-19 vaccine (dated by TCRdb to the early 2020s). About the full investigation: AZD1222 recipients with second doses at about 4 weeks or about 12 weeks were pooled, because spike-specific TCR depth and breadth did not differ between schedules. A total of just over 230 trial participants underwent TCR sequencing, of whom around 200 received two doses of AZD1222 and about 26 received two doses of the MenACWY control vaccine. Enrollment into the trials was organized by age into subgroups of 18-55, 56-69 and 70-plus years, and those subgroups contained roughly 150, 30 and 60 TCR-sequenced participants, respectively.

The paper's findings and limits, for the study overall: Conclusions about previously exposed vaccinees are limited because only 5 or 6 AZD1222 recipients were SARS-CoV-2 seropositive at baseline. Because no day 14 peak-response samples were available, repertoires were characterized only after the peak T cell response. After two AZD1222 doses, spike-specific TCR breadth and depth were significantly higher than at day 0 and than in MenACWY recipients. Nearly half of unique spike-specific TCRs reportedly recognized epitopes outside regions mutated in the B.1.351 and B.1.1.7 variants. Participants were mostly white British and included more females than males, and it was suggested by the authors that clonal diversity may have been underestimated. In the small 56-69-year group, the increase in depth fell short of significance, most likely because of low power. The vaccine-associated CD4 TCRs covered the entire spike protein, and the dominant responses fell in regions 160-218 and 743-854.

About this clone: Its antigen target is currently unknown. No much larger clonotype is one base removed from it; base qualities were not supplied.

What this sample's time point label stands for: baseline before first vaccination. Vaccinee samples were obtained from the UK trials COV001 and COV002, which included a single-blind randomized controlled phase 2/3 trial of AZD1222 (ChAdOx1 nCoV-19) in healthy adults. For TCRbeta chain sequencing, PBMC samples from trial participants were taken at day 0 and at day 28 after the second dose. The CDR3 regions of human TCRbeta chains were subjected to immunosequencing. In the original analysis: TCRs in the repertoires were matched against a reference library of SARS-CoV-2-specific TCRs that had been generated with the MIRA antigen-specificity platform. Breadth was defined as the fraction of unique TCRs that were SARS-CoV-2-associated. Depth was defined as the fraction of total T cells that were SARS-CoV-2-associated. Each spike-specific TCR was assigned to its reactive spike region and to a CD4 or CD8 class using the MIRA data. Log10-transformed breadth and depth values were compared by one-way ANOVA with Sidak's multiple comparisons tests. TCRdb retrieved this table from immuneACCESS and kept in-frame rearrangements only. Not all clones are present; in checked studies, unresolved V genes account for under half, and no reason is known for the remainder. V, J and clone size are taken as reported in that table, and D and trimming were inferred from the DNA itself. For this sample the table gives some 150,000 clones, of which roughly 94% were detected only once. The ten largest clones represent roughly 1.3% of the sample.

Based on the germline V gene, the CDR1 and CDR2 sequences are SGHTA and FQGTGA. The CDR3 runs 12 amino acids, cysteine and phenylalanine included. CDR3 DNA only is kept here, 36 bases in frame from base 1. The junction carries 10 bases between V and J, which are trimmed by 6 bases and 8 bases respectively. Recombination connected TRBV7-3 to TRBJ2-2; the D gene identity is not certain. This TCR derives from an adult in good health. The specimen comprised peripheral blood, sampled on day 0 of AZD1222 vaccination. CDR3 reads: CASRSTEGELFF. The DNA sequence follows: TGTGCCAGCAGATCCACCGAGGGGGAGCTGTTTTTT.